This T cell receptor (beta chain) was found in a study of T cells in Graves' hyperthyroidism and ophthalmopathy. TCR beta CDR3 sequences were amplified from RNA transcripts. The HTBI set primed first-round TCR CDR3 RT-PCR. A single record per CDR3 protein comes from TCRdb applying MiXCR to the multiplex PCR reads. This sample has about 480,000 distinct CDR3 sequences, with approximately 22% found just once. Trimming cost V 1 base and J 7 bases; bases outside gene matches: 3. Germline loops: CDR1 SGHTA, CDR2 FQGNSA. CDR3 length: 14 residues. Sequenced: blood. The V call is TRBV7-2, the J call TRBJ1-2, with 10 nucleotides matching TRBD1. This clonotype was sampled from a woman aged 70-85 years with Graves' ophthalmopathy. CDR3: CASSLEGQGSGYTF. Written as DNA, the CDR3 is TGTGCCAGCAGCTTAGAGGGACAGGGGTCTGGCTACACCTTC.